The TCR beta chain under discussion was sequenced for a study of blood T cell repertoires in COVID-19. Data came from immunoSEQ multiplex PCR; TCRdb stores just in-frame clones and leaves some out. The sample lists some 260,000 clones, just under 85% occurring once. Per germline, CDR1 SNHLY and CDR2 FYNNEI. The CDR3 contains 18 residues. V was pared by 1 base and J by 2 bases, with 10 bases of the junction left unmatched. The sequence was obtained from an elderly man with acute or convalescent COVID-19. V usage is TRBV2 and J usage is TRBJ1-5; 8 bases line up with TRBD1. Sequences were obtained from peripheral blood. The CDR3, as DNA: TGTGCCAGCAGTGAAGGCGGACAGGGCTTCCTCCGCAATCAGCCCCAGCATTTT. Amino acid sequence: CASSEGGQGFLRNQPQHF.